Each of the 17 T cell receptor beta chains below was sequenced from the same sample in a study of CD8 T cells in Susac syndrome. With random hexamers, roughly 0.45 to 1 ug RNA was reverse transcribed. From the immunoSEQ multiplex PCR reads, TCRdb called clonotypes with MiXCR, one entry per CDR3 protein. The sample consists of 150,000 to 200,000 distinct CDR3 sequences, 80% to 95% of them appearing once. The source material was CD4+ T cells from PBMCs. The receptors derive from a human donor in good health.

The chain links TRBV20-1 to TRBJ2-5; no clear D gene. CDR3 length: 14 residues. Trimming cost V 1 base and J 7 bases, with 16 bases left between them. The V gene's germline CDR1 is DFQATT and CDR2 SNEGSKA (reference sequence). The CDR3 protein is CSARVIENRGTQYF. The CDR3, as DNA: TGCAGTGCTAGAGTTATAGAGAACCGCGGGACCCAGTACTTC.

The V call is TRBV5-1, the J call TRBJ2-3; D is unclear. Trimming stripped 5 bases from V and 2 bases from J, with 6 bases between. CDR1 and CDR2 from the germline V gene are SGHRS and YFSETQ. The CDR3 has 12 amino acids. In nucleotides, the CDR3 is TGCGCCAGCAGAAGGCACACAGATACGCAGTATTTT. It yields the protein CASRRHTDTQYF.

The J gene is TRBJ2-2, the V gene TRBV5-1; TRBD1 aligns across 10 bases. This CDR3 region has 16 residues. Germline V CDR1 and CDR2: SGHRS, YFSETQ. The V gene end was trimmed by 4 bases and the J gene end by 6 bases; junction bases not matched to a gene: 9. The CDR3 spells CASSPFGTGAAGELFF. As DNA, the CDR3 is TGCGCCAGCAGCCCGTTCGGGACAGGGGCGGCCGGGGAGCTGTTTTTT.

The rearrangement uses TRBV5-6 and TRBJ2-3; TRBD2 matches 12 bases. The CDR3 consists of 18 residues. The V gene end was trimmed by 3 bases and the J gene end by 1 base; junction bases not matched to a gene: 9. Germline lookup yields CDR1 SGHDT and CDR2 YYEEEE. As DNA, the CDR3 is TGTGCCAGCAGCTGGATACGGCTAGCGGGGGGGGGCACAGATACGCAGTATTTT. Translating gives CASSWIRLAGGGTDTQYF.

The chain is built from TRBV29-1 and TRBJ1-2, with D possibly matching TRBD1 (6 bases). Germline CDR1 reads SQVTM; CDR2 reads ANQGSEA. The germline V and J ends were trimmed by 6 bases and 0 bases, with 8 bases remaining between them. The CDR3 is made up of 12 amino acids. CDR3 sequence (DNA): TGCAGCGTGGGACATACTAACTATGGCTACACCTTC. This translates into CSVGHTNYGYTF. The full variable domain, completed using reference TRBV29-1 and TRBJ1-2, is SAVISQKPSRDICQRGTSLTIQCQVDSQVTMMFWYRQQPGQSLTLIATANQGSEATYESGFVIDKFPISRPNLTFSTLTVSNMSPEDSSIYLCSVGHTNYGYTFGSGTRLTVV.

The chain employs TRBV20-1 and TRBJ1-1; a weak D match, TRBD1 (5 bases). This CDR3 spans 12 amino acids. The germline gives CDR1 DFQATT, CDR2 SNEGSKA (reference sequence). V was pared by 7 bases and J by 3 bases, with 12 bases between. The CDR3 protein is CSVRGGDTEAFF. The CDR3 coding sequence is TGCAGTGTCCGGGGGGGTGACACTGAAGCTTTCTTT.

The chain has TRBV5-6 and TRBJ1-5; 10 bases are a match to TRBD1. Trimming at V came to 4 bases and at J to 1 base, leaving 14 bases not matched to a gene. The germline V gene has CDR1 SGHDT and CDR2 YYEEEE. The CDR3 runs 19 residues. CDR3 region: CASSKVTAGTGESNQPQHF. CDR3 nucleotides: TGTGCCAGCAGCAAAGTTACAGCCGGGACAGGGGAGAGCAATCAGCCCCAGCATTTT.

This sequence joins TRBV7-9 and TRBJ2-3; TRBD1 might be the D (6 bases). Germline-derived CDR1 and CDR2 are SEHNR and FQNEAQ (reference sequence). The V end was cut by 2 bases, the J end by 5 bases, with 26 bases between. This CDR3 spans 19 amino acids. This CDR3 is CASSLRGASSTRGGDTQYF. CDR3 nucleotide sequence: TGTGCCAGCAGCTTAAGGGGAGCCTCGTCGACTCGAGGGGGAGATACGCAGTATTTT.

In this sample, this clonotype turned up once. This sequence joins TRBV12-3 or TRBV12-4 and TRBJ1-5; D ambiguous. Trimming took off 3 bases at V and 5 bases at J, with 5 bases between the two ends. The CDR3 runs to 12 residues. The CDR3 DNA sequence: TGTGCCAGCAGTTTGACCCATCAGCCCCAGCATTTT. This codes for CASSLTHQPQHF.

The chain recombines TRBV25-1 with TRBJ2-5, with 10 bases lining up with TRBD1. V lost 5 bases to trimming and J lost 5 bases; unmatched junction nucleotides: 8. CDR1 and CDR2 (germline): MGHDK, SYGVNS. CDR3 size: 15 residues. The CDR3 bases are TGTGCCAGCAGTCCCCGACAGGGGGCCTTGGAGACCCAGTACTTC. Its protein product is CASSPRQGALETQYF.

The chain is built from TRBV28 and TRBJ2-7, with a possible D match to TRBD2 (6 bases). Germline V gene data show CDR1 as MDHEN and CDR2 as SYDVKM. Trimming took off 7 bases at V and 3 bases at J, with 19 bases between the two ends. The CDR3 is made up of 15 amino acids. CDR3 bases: TGTGCCAGCATCTCTTCCCCTGGGGGAGGCTACGAGCAGTACTTC. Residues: CASISSPGGGYEQYF.

Here the CDR3 reads CASSRRADLTDTQYF. The CDR3 bases are TGCGCCAGCAGCCGTCGAGCGGATCTCACAGATACGCAGTATTTT. The genes are TRBV5-1 and TRBJ2-3; D may be TRBD2 (5 bases). Looked up from germline, CDR1 is SGHRS and CDR2 is YFSETQ. The CDR3 length is 15 residues. Trimming stripped 4 bases from V and 2 bases from J, with 14 bases between.

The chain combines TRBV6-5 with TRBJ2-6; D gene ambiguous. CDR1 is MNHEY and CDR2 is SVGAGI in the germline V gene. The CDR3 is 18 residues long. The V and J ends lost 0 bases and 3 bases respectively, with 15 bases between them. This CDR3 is CASSYSRPPAVGANVLTF. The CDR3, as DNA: TGTGCCAGCAGTTACTCCCGACCCCCGGCGGTTGGGGCCAACGTCCTGACTTTC.

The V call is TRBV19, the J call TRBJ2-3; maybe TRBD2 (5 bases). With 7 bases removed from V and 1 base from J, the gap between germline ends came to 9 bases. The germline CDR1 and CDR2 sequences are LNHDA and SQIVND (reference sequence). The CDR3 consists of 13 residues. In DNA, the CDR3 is TGTGCCAGTAAAGAGGGTGGCACAGATACGCAGTATTTT. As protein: CASKEGGTDTQYF.

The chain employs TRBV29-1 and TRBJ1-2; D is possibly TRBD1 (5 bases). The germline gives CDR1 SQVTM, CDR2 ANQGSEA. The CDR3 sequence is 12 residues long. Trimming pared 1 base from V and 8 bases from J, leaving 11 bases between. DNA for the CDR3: TGCAGCGTTGAAGGGGGGGTCGGGGGCTACACCTTC. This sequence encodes CSVEGGVGGYTF.

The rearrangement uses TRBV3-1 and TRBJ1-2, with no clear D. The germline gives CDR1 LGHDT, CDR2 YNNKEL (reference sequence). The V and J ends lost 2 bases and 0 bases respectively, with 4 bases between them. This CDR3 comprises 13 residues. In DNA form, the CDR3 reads TGTGCCAGCAGCCAAATAGCTAACTATGGCTACACCTTC. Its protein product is CASSQIANYGYTF.

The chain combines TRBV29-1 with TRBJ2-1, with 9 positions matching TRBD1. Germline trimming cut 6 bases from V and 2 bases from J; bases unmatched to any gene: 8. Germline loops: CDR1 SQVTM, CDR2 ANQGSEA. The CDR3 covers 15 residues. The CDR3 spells CSVTGGADAYNEQFF. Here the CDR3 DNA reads TGCAGCGTAACAGGGGGCGCGGATGCCTACAATGAGCAGTTCTTC.